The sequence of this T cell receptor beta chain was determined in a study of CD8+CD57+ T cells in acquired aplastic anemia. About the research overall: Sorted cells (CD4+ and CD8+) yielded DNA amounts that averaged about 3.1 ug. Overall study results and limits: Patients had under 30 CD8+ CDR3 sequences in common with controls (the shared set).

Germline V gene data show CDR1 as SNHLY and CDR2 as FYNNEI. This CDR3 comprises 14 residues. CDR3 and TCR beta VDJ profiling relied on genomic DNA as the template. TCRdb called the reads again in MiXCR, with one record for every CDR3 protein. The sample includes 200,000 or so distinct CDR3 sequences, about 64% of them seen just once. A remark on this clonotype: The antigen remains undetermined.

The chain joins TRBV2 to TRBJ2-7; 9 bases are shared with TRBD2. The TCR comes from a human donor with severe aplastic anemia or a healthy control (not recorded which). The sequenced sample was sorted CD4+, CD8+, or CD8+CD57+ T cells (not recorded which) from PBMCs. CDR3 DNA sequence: TGTGCTAGAGATGGCGGGGGGGCCTCCTACGAGCAGTACTTC. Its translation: CARDGGGASYEQYF.